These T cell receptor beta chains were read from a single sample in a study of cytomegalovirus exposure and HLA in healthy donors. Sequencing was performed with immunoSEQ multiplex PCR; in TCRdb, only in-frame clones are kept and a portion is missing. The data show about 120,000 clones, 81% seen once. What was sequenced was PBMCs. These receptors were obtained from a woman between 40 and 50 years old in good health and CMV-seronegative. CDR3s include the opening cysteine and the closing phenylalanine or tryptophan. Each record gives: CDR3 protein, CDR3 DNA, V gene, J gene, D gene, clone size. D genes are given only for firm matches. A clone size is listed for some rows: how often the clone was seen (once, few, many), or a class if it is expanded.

cdr3_aa: CASSFFGRGGYNEQFF; cdr3_nt: TGTGCCAGCAGTTTTTTTGGCAGGGGTGGATACAATGAGCAGTTCTTC; v_call: TRBV28; j_call: TRBJ2-1; d_call: -; clone_size: once
cdr3_aa: CASSQERGLAGGETQYF; cdr3_nt: TGTGCCAGCAGCCAAGAGAGGGGACTAGCGGGCGGAGAGACCCAGTACTTC; v_call: TRBV4-2; j_call: TRBJ2-5; d_call: TRBD2; clone_size: -
cdr3_aa: CASSEAGQGVYGYTF; cdr3_nt: TGTGCCAGCAGTGAAGCAGGCCAGGGGGTCTATGGCTACACCTTC; v_call: TRBV2; j_call: TRBJ1-2; d_call: TRBD1; clone_size: -
cdr3_aa: CASSLVVDTEAFF; cdr3_nt: TGTGCCAGCAGCTTGGTAGTAGACACTGAAGCTTTCTTT; v_call: TRBV5-6; j_call: TRBJ1-1; d_call: -; clone_size: -
cdr3_aa: CASSLSIFGEKLFF; cdr3_nt: TGTGCCAGCAGTTTATCCATCTTCGGTGAAAAACTGTTTTTT; v_call: TRBV27; j_call: TRBJ1-4; d_call: -; clone_size: -
cdr3_aa: CASSLTGQYEQYF; cdr3_nt: TGTGCCAGTAGTTTGACAGGGCAGTACGAGCAGTACTTC; v_call: TRBV19; j_call: TRBJ2-7; d_call: TRBD1; clone_size: -
cdr3_aa: CASTLAGGGNEQFF; cdr3_nt: TGTGCCAGCACCCTAGCGGGGGGCGGCAATGAGCAGTTCTTC; v_call: TRBV6-1; j_call: TRBJ2-1; d_call: TRBD2; clone_size: -
cdr3_aa: CASSTTGQETQYF; cdr3_nt: TGCGCCAGCAGCACGACAGGACAAGAGACCCAGTACTTC; v_call: TRBV10-2; j_call: TRBJ2-5; d_call: -; clone_size: -
cdr3_aa: CASSLGGPEAFF; cdr3_nt: TGCGCCAGCAGCTTGGGTGGCCCTGAAGCTTTCTTT; v_call: TRBV5-1; j_call: TRBJ1-1; d_call: -; clone_size: few
cdr3_aa: CSVRQGQETQYF; cdr3_nt: TGCAGCGTTCGACAGGGACAAGAGACCCAGTACTTC; v_call: TRBV29-1; j_call: TRBJ2-5; d_call: TRBD1; clone_size: -
cdr3_aa: CASSLLTGDNQPQHF; cdr3_nt: TGTGCCAGCAGTTTACTCACAGGGGACAATCAGCCCCAGCATTTT; v_call: TRBV28; j_call: TRBJ1-5; d_call: TRBD1; clone_size: -
cdr3_aa: CASSLEFRGMGSNEQFF; cdr3_nt: TGCGCCAGCAGCTTGGAATTCCGCGGCATGGGGAGCAATGAGCAGTTCTTC; v_call: TRBV5-1; j_call: TRBJ2-1; d_call: -; clone_size: -
cdr3_aa: CASSSTAGTEEAFF; cdr3_nt: TGCGCCAGCAGCTCTACGGCCGGGACAGAAGAAGCTTTCTTT; v_call: TRBV5-1; j_call: TRBJ1-1; d_call: TRBD1; clone_size: few
cdr3_aa: CSVVWPNYGYTF; cdr3_nt: TGCAGCGTTGTGTGGCCTAACTATGGCTACACCTTC; v_call: TRBV29-1; j_call: TRBJ1-2; d_call: -; clone_size: -
cdr3_aa: CASSYDRGNTEAFF; cdr3_nt: TGTGCCAGCAGTTACGACAGAGGTAACACTGAAGCTTTCTTT; v_call: TRBV6-5; j_call: TRBJ1-1; d_call: -; clone_size: -
cdr3_aa: CASSWATGSYNEQFF; cdr3_nt: TGTGCCAGCAGTTGGGCGACAGGGTCCTACAATGAGCAGTTCTTC; v_call: TRBV6-6; j_call: TRBJ2-1; d_call: TRBD1; clone_size: -
cdr3_aa: CASSLVGQGTEQYF; cdr3_nt: TGTGCCAGCAGCTTAGTAGGACAGGGGACTGAGCAGTACTTC; v_call: TRBV13; j_call: TRBJ2-7; d_call: TRBD1; clone_size: -
cdr3_aa: CASSSGQGAGGELFF; cdr3_nt: TGTGCCAGCAGTTCGGGACAGGGGGCTGGCGGGGAGCTGTTTTTT; v_call: TRBV6-5; j_call: TRBJ2-2; d_call: TRBD1; clone_size: -
cdr3_aa: CASSLGDRGLETQYF; cdr3_nt: TGTGCCAGCAGCTTAGGGGACAGGGGGCTTGAGACCCAGTACTTC; v_call: TRBV7-2; j_call: TRBJ2-5; d_call: TRBD1; clone_size: -
cdr3_aa: CASSPTSLKAGELFF; cdr3_nt: TGTGCCAGCAGCCCGACTAGTTTGAAGGCCGGGGAGCTGTTTTTT; v_call: TRBV9; j_call: TRBJ2-2; d_call: -; clone_size: -
cdr3_aa: CASSNRDRGEYGYTF; cdr3_nt: TGTGCCAGCAGCAACCGGGACAGGGGGGAATATGGCTACACCTTC; v_call: TRBV5-4; j_call: TRBJ1-2; d_call: TRBD1; clone_size: -
cdr3_aa: CASSRQGSFTGELFF; cdr3_nt: TGTGCCAGCAGTCGACAGGGGTCCTTCACCGGGGAGCTGTTTTTT; v_call: TRBV6-1; j_call: TRBJ2-2; d_call: TRBD1; clone_size: -
cdr3_aa: CASSSLYRVGGTEAFF; cdr3_nt: TGTGCCAGCAGCTCTTTATACAGGGTCGGGGGGACTGAAGCTTTCTTT; v_call: TRBV5-6; j_call: TRBJ1-1; d_call: -; clone_size: -
cdr3_aa: CASSSTLAGVNTGELFF; cdr3_nt: TGCGCCAGCAGCTCAACCCTAGCGGGGGTTAACACCGGGGAGCTGTTTTTT; v_call: TRBV5-1; j_call: TRBJ2-2; d_call: TRBD2; clone_size: -
cdr3_aa: CASTPQGWSPLHF; cdr3_nt: TGTGCCAGCACCCCGCAGGGGTGGTCACCCCTCCACTTT; v_call: TRBV2; j_call: TRBJ1-6; d_call: -; clone_size: few
cdr3_aa: CASSSGADLNTEAFF; cdr3_nt: TGTGCCAGCAGTTCAGGGGCGGATTTGAACACTGAAGCTTTCTTT; v_call: TRBV27; j_call: TRBJ1-1; d_call: -; clone_size: once
cdr3_aa: CATSRDGLQAPYGYTF; cdr3_nt: TGTGCCACCAGCAGAGATGGATTACAGGCCCCCTATGGCTACACCTTC; v_call: TRBV15; j_call: TRBJ1-2; d_call: -; clone_size: -
cdr3_aa: CASSKRGGVHGGQPQHF; cdr3_nt: TGTGCCAGCAGCAAACGGGGGGGGGTACATGGCGGACAGCCCCAGCATTTT; v_call: TRBV21-1; j_call: TRBJ1-5; d_call: -; clone_size: -
cdr3_aa: CASTRSYDSYEQYF; cdr3_nt: TGTGCCAGCACTAGGAGTTATGACTCCTACGAGCAGTACTTC; v_call: TRBV4-2; j_call: TRBJ2-7; d_call: -; clone_size: -
cdr3_aa: CASSSKGGYNEQFF; cdr3_nt: TGTGCCAGCAGTTCTAAGGGGGGGTACAATGAGCAGTTCTTC; v_call: TRBV27; j_call: TRBJ2-1; d_call: -; clone_size: -
cdr3_aa: CASSRTGKSTDTQYF; cdr3_nt: TGTGCCAGCAGTCGGACAGGGAAGAGCACAGATACGCAGTATTTT; v_call: TRBV6-5; j_call: TRBJ2-3; d_call: TRBD1; clone_size: -
cdr3_aa: CASSSLGLGNQPQHF; cdr3_nt: TGTGCCAGCAGCTCCCTGGGGCTAGGCAATCAGCCCCAGCATTTT; v_call: TRBV5-6; j_call: TRBJ1-5; d_call: -; clone_size: -
cdr3_aa: CASSLSGNVEGYTF; cdr3_nt: TGTGCCAGCAGTTTATCGGGCAATGTGGAAGGCTACACCTTC; v_call: TRBV27; j_call: TRBJ1-2; d_call: -; clone_size: -
cdr3_aa: CASRLGGTGGEKLFF; cdr3_nt: TGTGCCAGTAGACTCGGCGGGACAGGCGGTGAAAAACTGTTTTTT; v_call: TRBV19; j_call: TRBJ1-4; d_call: TRBD1; clone_size: -
cdr3_aa: CASSLQGEDTEAFF; cdr3_nt: TGTGCCAGCAGCTTACAGGGTGAGGACACTGAAGCTTTCTTT; v_call: TRBV7-9; j_call: TRBJ1-1; d_call: -; clone_size: -
cdr3_aa: CASSLAGTRGDTQYF; cdr3_nt: TGCGCCAGCAGCTTGGCAGGGACTAGGGGAGATACGCAGTATTTT; v_call: TRBV5-1; j_call: TRBJ2-3; d_call: TRBD2; clone_size: -
cdr3_aa: CASSPEGTGGSGNTIYF; cdr3_nt: TGCGCCAGCAGCCCGGAGGGGACAGGGGGCTCTGGAAACACCATATATTTT; v_call: TRBV5-1; j_call: TRBJ1-3; d_call: TRBD1; clone_size: once
cdr3_aa: CASSYHGMNTEAFF; cdr3_nt: TGTGCCAGCAGTTACCACGGGATGAACACTGAAGCTTTCTTT; v_call: TRBV6-5; j_call: TRBJ1-1; d_call: -; clone_size: -
cdr3_aa: CASSLWTSQGAAEAFF; cdr3_nt: TGTGCCAGCAGTTTATGGACCTCGCAGGGGGCGGCTGAAGCTTTCTTT; v_call: TRBV27; j_call: TRBJ1-1; d_call: TRBD1; clone_size: -
cdr3_aa: CASSIRLGTGELFF; cdr3_nt: TGTGCCAGTAGTATCAGACTAGGGACCGGGGAGCTGTTTTTT; v_call: TRBV19; j_call: TRBJ2-2; d_call: -; clone_size: -
cdr3_aa: CASSEKSGTEAFF; cdr3_nt: TGTGCCAGCAGCGAAAAGTCGGGGACTGAAGCTTTCTTT; v_call: TRBV6-1; j_call: TRBJ1-1; d_call: -; clone_size: few
cdr3_aa: CASSLGAGYVNEQFF; cdr3_nt: TGCGCCAGCAGCTTGGGAGCGGGATATGTAAATGAGCAGTTCTTC; v_call: TRBV5-1; j_call: TRBJ2-1; d_call: TRBD2; clone_size: -
cdr3_aa: CASSPGQGARTEAFF; cdr3_nt: TGTGCCAGCAGCCCAGGACAGGGGGCGAGGACTGAAGCTTTCTTT; v_call: TRBV7-9; j_call: TRBJ1-1; d_call: TRBD1; clone_size: -
cdr3_aa: CASRGRHGGEKLFF; cdr3_nt: TGTGCCAGCAGGGGACGACACGGGGGTGAAAAACTGTTTTTT; v_call: TRBV6-5; j_call: TRBJ1-4; d_call: -; clone_size: -
cdr3_aa: CATSRVVGDAFGYTF; cdr3_nt: TGTGCCACCAGCAGAGTAGTAGGAGACGCCTTCGGCTACACCTTC; v_call: TRBV15; j_call: TRBJ1-2; d_call: -; clone_size: -
cdr3_aa: CASSAQGNAQETQYF; cdr3_nt: TGTGCCAGCAGCGCACAGGGAAATGCCCAAGAGACCCAGTACTTC; v_call: TRBV9; j_call: TRBJ2-5; d_call: -; clone_size: -
cdr3_aa: CASSFGGRYEQYF; cdr3_nt: TGCGCCAGCAGCTTCGGGGGGCGCTACGAGCAGTACTTC; v_call: TRBV5-1; j_call: TRBJ2-7; d_call: -; clone_size: -